This T cell receptor (beta chain) stems from a study of human T cells and chemical hapten exposure. In its sample, this clonotype was seen many times. Time point: patch test 1, 2 weeks after DPC sensitization. As to treatment: therapeutic diphenylcyclopropenone sensitization with weekly scalp DPC. TCRdb reanalysed the RACE reads using MiXCR and keeps one entry per CDR3 protein. The sample shows some 380,000 distinct CDR3 sequences, 4.8% of them seen only once. Trimming cost V 7 bases and J 8 bases; bases outside gene matches: 5. The CDR3 totals 11 residues. Germline loops: CDR1 SQVTM, CDR2 ANQGSEA. This TCR derives from a woman aged 45-65 years with alopecia areata. Some clones in this sample may be carry-over from other donors' samples. This material consisted of whole blood, taken in connection with sensitization to the hapten diphenylcyclopropenone (DPC). The chain uses TRBV29-1 and TRBJ2-1, with 7 bases lining up with TRBD1. In nucleotides, the CDR3 is TGCAGCGCCCGACAGGGCCATGAGCAGTTCTTC. Protein: CSARQGHEQFF.